This T cell receptor beta chain was documented in a study of blood T cell repertoires in COVID-19. Overall study context: T cells, B-cell-depleted T cells, or PBMCs provided the cDNA or gDNA that served as material.

Data came from immunoSEQ multiplex PCR; TCRdb stores just in-frame clones and leaves some out. The data show 250,000 or so clones, with roughly 90% seen just once and approximately 3% held by the top ten. The CDR3 is made up of 15 amino acids. Trimming cost V 2 bases and J 7 bases; bases outside gene matches: 9. CDR1 is MNHNS, CDR2 SASEGT, per germline. Residents of approximately 25 US areas, aged about 18 to 95 years, made up the participants. Participants reported their clinical history, and cohort assignment relied on those reports. Up to 2 weeks before entering the study, exposed participants had met a COVID-19 case.

The sequence came from a man aged 35 to 55 who had been exposed to COVID-19. The J gene is TRBJ2-7, the V gene TRBV6-1; 9 bases are a match to TRBD1. Material: PBMCs or T cells enriched from blood (not recorded which). CDR3 residues: CASSERDRASSEQYF. Written as DNA, the CDR3 is TGTGCCAGCAGTGAAAGGGACAGGGCTAGCTCAGAGCAGTACTTC.